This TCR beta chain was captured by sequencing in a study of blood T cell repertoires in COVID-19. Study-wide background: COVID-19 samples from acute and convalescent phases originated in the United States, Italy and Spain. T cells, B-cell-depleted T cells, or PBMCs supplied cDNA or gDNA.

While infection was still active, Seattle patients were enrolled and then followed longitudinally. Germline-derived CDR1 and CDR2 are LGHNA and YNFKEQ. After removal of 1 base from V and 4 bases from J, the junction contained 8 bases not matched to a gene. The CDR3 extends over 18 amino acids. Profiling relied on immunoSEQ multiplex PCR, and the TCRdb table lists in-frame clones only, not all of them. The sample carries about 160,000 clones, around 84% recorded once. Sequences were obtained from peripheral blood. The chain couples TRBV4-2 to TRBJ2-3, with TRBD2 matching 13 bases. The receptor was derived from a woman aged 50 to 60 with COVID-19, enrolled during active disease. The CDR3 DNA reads TGTGCCAGCAGCCAAGTTAAACTAGCGGGGGGGCGTCCAGATACGCAGTATTTT. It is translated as CASSQVKLAGGRPDTQYF.